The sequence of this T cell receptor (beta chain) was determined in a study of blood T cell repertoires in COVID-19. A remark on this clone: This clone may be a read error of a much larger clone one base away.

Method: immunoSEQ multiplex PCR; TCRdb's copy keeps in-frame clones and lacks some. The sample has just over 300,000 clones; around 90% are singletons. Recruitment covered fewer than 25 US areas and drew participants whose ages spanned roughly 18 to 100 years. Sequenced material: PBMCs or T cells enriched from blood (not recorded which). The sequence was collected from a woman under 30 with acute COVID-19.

CDR3 protein: CASSPTGDQPQHF. CDR3 nucleotide sequence: TGTGCCAGCAGCCCGACAGGGGATCAGCCCCAGCATTTT. V and J are TRBV9 and TRBJ1-5; TRBD1 matches 8 bases. Germline assignment: CDR1 SGDLS and CDR2 YYNGEE. The CDR3 spans 13 residues. With V trimmed by 4 bases and J by 5 bases, 2 bases remained unmatched.